Listed below are T cell receptor beta chains from one sample, sequenced in a study of blood T cells in healthy people across ages. TCRdb fed the 5' RACE reads into MiXCR, producing one record per CDR3 protein. Altogether some 900,000 distinct CDR3 sequences are present, 25% to 30% being singletons, with the ten largest covering 17%. The sample comprised blood. Receptors originate from an elderly woman in good health. Each CDR3 is given with its conserved first and last residue. The D gene is left open where the match is weak. Not all rows give a size; the values are once, few, many and, for expanded clones, a class.

D gene: TRBD2
clone size: many
J gene: TRBJ2-3
V gene: TRBV6-6
CDR3 protein: CASSYSAASGGTDTQYF
CDR3 DNA: TGTGCCAGCAGTTACTCGGCGGCTAGCGGGGGGACAGATACGCAGTATTTT

D gene: TRBD2
clone size: many
J gene: TRBJ2-1
V gene: TRBV7-2
CDR3 protein: CASSSNLAGGGNEQFF
CDR3 DNA: TGTGCCAGCAGCTCAAACCTAGCGGGGGGAGGTAATGAGCAGTTCTTC

D gene: .
clone size: many
J gene: TRBJ1-6
V gene: TRBV6-5
CDR3 protein: CASRRTSYNSPLHF
CDR3 DNA: TGTGCCAGCAGACGCACCAGTTATAATTCACCCCTCCACTTT

D gene: TRBD2
clone size: many
J gene: TRBJ2-5
V gene: TRBV4-2
CDR3 protein: CASSRLTSGDSQETQYF
CDR3 DNA: TGTGCCAGCAGCCGCCTAACTAGCGGGGACTCCCAAGAGACCCAGTACTTC

D gene: .
clone size: .
J gene: TRBJ2-7
V gene: TRBV21-1
CDR3 protein: CASGKEPSRDRGEAYEQYF
CDR3 DNA: TGTGCCAGCGGCAAAGAACCGTCCCGGGACAGGGGGGAGGCCTACGAGCAGTACTTC

D gene: TRBD2
clone size: many
J gene: TRBJ2-1
V gene: TRBV6-1
CDR3 protein: CASSRAGLADYNEQFF
CDR3 DNA: TGTGCCAGCAGCCGGGCGGGACTAGCGGACTACAATGAGCAGTTCTTC

D gene: .
clone size: .
J gene: TRBJ2-3
V gene: TRBV5-1
CDR3 protein: CASSLNPEGDTQYF
CDR3 DNA: TGCGCCAGCAGCTTGAATCCCGAGGGGGATACGCAGTATTTT

D gene: .
clone size: many
J gene: TRBJ2-3
V gene: TRBV15
CDR3 protein: CATSRGSESTDTQYF
CDR3 DNA: TGTGCCACCAGCAGAGGTAGCGAGAGCACAGATACGCAGTATTTT

D gene: .
clone size: .
J gene: TRBJ1-2
V gene: TRBV6-6
CDR3 protein: CATRYWGPTDGYTF
CDR3 DNA: TGTGCCACCCGATATTGGGGTCCTACGGACGGCTACACCTTC

D gene: .
clone size: .
J gene: TRBJ2-5
V gene: TRBV18
CDR3 protein: CASSPQDETQYF
CDR3 DNA: TGTGCCAGCTCACCCCAGGATGAGACCCAGTACTTC

D gene: .
clone size: .
J gene: TRBJ2-5
V gene: TRBV4-2
CDR3 protein: CASSTPGTSPMETQYF
CDR3 DNA: TGTGCCAGCAGCACCCCCGGGACTTCCCCGATGGAGACCCAGTACTTC

D gene: .
clone size: .
J gene: TRBJ1-5
V gene: TRBV28
CDR3 protein: CASSPRTDTMPQHF
CDR3 DNA: TGTGCCAGCAGTCCCCGGACCGATACTATGCCCCAGCATTTT

D gene: .
clone size: .
J gene: TRBJ1-4
V gene: TRBV30
CDR3 protein: CAWSVQPDNEKLFF
CDR3 DNA: TGTGCCTGGAGTGTACAACCCGATAATGAAAAACTGTTTTTT

D gene: TRBD2
clone size: few
J gene: TRBJ2-3
V gene: TRBV28
CDR3 protein: CASSFMRLAGLNTQYF
CDR3 DNA: TGTGCCAGCAGTTTTATGCGGCTAGCGGGCCTTAATACGCAGTATTTT

D gene: .
clone size: few
J gene: TRBJ2-5
V gene: TRBV21-1
CDR3 protein: CASSKGEGTDEDERYF
CDR3 DNA: TGTGCCAGCAGCAAAGGGGAGGGCACGGATGAAGACGAGCGGTACTTC

D gene: .
clone size: .
J gene: TRBJ1-1
V gene: TRBV7-8
CDR3 protein: CASSGDGNTEAFF
CDR3 DNA: TGTGCCAGCAGCGGTGATGGGAACACTGAAGCTTTCTTT

D gene: .
clone size: few
J gene: TRBJ2-3
V gene: TRBV7-9
CDR3 protein: CASSLQGGGGDTQYF
CDR3 DNA: TGTGCCAGCAGCTTACAAGGGGGGGGCGGAGATACGCAGTATTTT

D gene: .
clone size: .
J gene: TRBJ1-4
V gene: TRBV27
CDR3 protein: CASRRASEIEKLFF
CDR3 DNA: TGTGCCAGCAGACGGGCTTCTGAGATTGAAAAACTGTTTTTT

D gene: TRBD1
clone size: .
J gene: TRBJ2-2
V gene: TRBV29-1
CDR3 protein: CSVEGGTGGSTGELFF
CDR3 DNA: TGCAGCGTTGAAGGAGGGACAGGGGGTAGCACCGGGGAGCTGTTTTTT

D gene: TRBD1
clone size: .
J gene: TRBJ2-7
V gene: TRBV6-5
CDR3 protein: CASSPSGTGHYEQYF
CDR3 DNA: TGTGCCAGCAGCCCTTCCGGGACAGGACACTACGAGCAGTACTTC

D gene: .
clone size: .
J gene: TRBJ1-4
V gene: TRBV6-1
CDR3 protein: CAGSHNEKLFF
CDR3 DNA: TGTGCCGGCAGTCATAATGAAAAACTGTTTTTT

D gene: .
clone size: .
J gene: TRBJ2-5
V gene: TRBV6-1
CDR3 protein: CASSRQTWTGGVGETQYF
CDR3 DNA: TGTGCCAGCAGTCGCCAGACTTGGACAGGAGGGGTCGGTGAGACCCAGTACTTC

D gene: TRBD2
clone size: many
J gene: TRBJ2-1
V gene: TRBV15
CDR3 protein: CATSRDSAGGTNEQFF
CDR3 DNA: TGTGCCACCAGCAGAGATTCGGCGGGGGGGACGAATGAGCAGTTCTTC

D gene: .
clone size: .
J gene: TRBJ2-5
V gene: TRBV6-9
CDR3 protein: CASSYSRLGTKETQYF
CDR3 DNA: TGTGCCAGCAGTTATTCCCGACTTGGAACCAAAGAGACCCAGTACTTC

D gene: TRBD2
clone size: many
J gene: TRBJ2-3
V gene: TRBV5-5
CDR3 protein: CASSERGSSDTQYF
CDR3 DNA: TGTGCCAGCAGCGAGCGGGGCTCTAGTGATACGCAGTATTTT

D gene: .
clone size: few
J gene: TRBJ1-6
V gene: TRBV19
CDR3 protein: CASSAPKSPLHF
CDR3 DNA: TGTGCCAGTAGTGCCCCAAAATCACCCCTCCACTTT

D gene: .
clone size: many
J gene: TRBJ1-6
V gene: TRBV3-1
CDR3 protein: CASSQFGSTNSPLHF
CDR3 DNA: TGTGCCAGCAGCCAATTCGGGTCTACAAATTCACCCCTCCACTTT

D gene: TRBD1
clone size: few
J gene: TRBJ2-1
V gene: TRBV28
CDR3 protein: CASSSPFLTGVEEQFF
CDR3 DNA: TGTGCCAGCAGTTCGCCCTTTTTGACAGGGGTGGAAGAGCAGTTCTTC

D gene: TRBD1
clone size: few
J gene: TRBJ2-7
V gene: TRBV7-2
CDR3 protein: CASSSGTGGVHEQYF
CDR3 DNA: TGTGCCAGCAGCTCGGGGACAGGGGGCGTACACGAGCAGTACTTC

D gene: .
clone size: many
J gene: TRBJ2-5
V gene: TRBV4-3
CDR3 protein: CASSQNLGAGWETQYF
CDR3 DNA: TGCGCCAGCAGCCAAAACCTAGGGGCGGGGTGGGAGACCCAGTACTTC

D gene: .
clone size: few
J gene: TRBJ1-4
V gene: TRBV2
CDR3 protein: CASSGQTTNEKLFF
CDR3 DNA: TGTGCCAGCAGTGGGCAGACAACTAATGAAAAACTGTTTTTT

D gene: .
clone size: .
J gene: TRBJ2-3
V gene: TRBV12-3/TRBV12-4
CDR3 protein: CASRPRGGITDAQYF
CDR3 DNA: TGTGCCAGCAGGCCCCGCGGGGGCATCACAGATGCGCAGTATTTT

D gene: TRBD2
clone size: many
J gene: TRBJ2-1
V gene: TRBV3-1
CDR3 protein: CASSQGASGGGDEQFF
CDR3 DNA: TGTGCCAGCAGCCAAGGGGCTAGCGGGGGGGGAGATGAGCAGTTCTTC

D gene: .
clone size: many
J gene: TRBJ2-1
V gene: TRBV7-2
CDR3 protein: CASSSGRRGRYNEQFF
CDR3 DNA: TGTGCCAGCAGCTCCGGACGGAGGGGGCGGTACAATGAGCAGTTCTTC

D gene: .
clone size: many
J gene: TRBJ2-7
V gene: TRBV7-9
CDR3 protein: CASSSSEGPSYEQYF
CDR3 DNA: TGTGCCAGCAGCTCTTCCGAGGGGCCCTCCTACGAGCAGTACTTC

D gene: TRBD2
clone size: .
J gene: TRBJ2-5
V gene: TRBV12-3/TRBV12-4
CDR3 protein: CASSLGLAGGWYQETQYF
CDR3 DNA: TGTGCCAGCAGTTTGGGACTAGCGGGGGGATGGTACCAAGAGACCCAGTACTTC

D gene: TRBD2
clone size: .
J gene: TRBJ2-3
V gene: TRBV6-4
CDR3 protein: CASSALLAGPGPDTQYF
CDR3 DNA: TGTGCCAGCAGTGCCCTACTAGCGGGGCCGGGTCCAGATACGCAGTATTTT

D gene: .
clone size: few
J gene: TRBJ1-1
V gene: TRBV21-1
CDR3 protein: CASGKHWGQGAQITEAFF
CDR3 DNA: .

D gene: .
clone size: many
J gene: TRBJ1-5
V gene: TRBV12-3/TRBV12-4
CDR3 protein: CASSLEGGWGQPQHF
CDR3 DNA: TGTGCCAGCAGTTTAGAAGGGGGATGGGGGCAGCCCCAGCATTTT

D gene: TRBD1
clone size: .
J gene: TRBJ2-2
V gene: TRBV24-1
CDR3 protein: CATSDGQVDTGELFF
CDR3 DNA: TGTGCCACCAGTGACGGACAGGTTGACACCGGGGAGCTGTTTTTT

D gene: TRBD2
clone size: .
J gene: TRBJ2-4
V gene: TRBV27
CDR3 protein: CASRTSGRSEQYF
CDR3 DNA: TGTGCCAGCAGAACTAGCGGGAGGTCAGAGCAGTACTTC

D gene: .
clone size: few
J gene: TRBJ1-1
V gene: TRBV12-3/TRBV12-4
CDR3 protein: CASSLKGDTEAFF
CDR3 DNA: TGTGCCAGCAGTTTAAAGGGGGACACTGAAGCTTTCTTT

D gene: .
clone size: few
J gene: TRBJ1-5
V gene: TRBV6-2/TRBV6-3
CDR3 protein: CASSYVRGPNQPQHF
CDR3 DNA: TGTGCCAGCAGTTACGTAAGGGGTCCCAATCAGCCCCAGCATTTT

D gene: .
clone size: .
J gene: TRBJ1-1
V gene: TRBV20-1
CDR3 protein: CSASTGVQAFF
CDR3 DNA: TGCAGTGCCTCGACAGGAGTTCAAGCTTTCTTT

D gene: TRBD1
clone size: .
J gene: TRBJ2-1
V gene: TRBV12-3/TRBV12-4
CDR3 protein: CASSLARTGGYNEQFF
CDR3 DNA: TGTGCCAGCAGTTTAGCTCGTACAGGGGGGTACAATGAGCAGTTCTTC

D gene: .
clone size: few
J gene: TRBJ1-6
V gene: TRBV20-1
CDR3 protein: CSARDVLGRTSPLHF
CDR3 DNA: TGCAGTGCTAGAGATGTTTTAGGCCGGACTTCACCCCTCCACTTT

D gene: .
clone size: many
J gene: TRBJ2-1
V gene: TRBV20-1
CDR3 protein: CSAGRLIEQFF
CDR3 DNA: TGCAGTGCTGGGAGACTAATCGAGCAGTTCTTC

D gene: .
clone size: many
J gene: TRBJ2-7
V gene: TRBV6-2/TRBV6-3
CDR3 protein: CASSTYRERYEQYF
CDR3 DNA: TGTGCCAGCAGTACCTACAGGGAGCGGTACGAGCAGTACTTC

D gene: .
clone size: few
J gene: TRBJ1-6
V gene: TRBV30
CDR3 protein: CAWSGRASVSSPLHF
CDR3 DNA: TGTGCCTGGAGCGGACGTGCGAGTGTTAGTTCACCCCTCCACTTT

D gene: .
clone size: many
J gene: TRBJ1-4
V gene: TRBV2
CDR3 protein: CASTRVLATNEKLFF
CDR3 DNA: TGTGCCAGCACGAGGGTTTTGGCGACTAATGAAAAACTGTTTTTT

D gene: .
clone size: .
J gene: TRBJ1-2
V gene: TRBV7-2
CDR3 protein: CASSARARGCGGYTF
CDR3 DNA: TGTGCCAGCAGCGCCCGAGCACGGGGGTGTGGTGGCTACACCTTC